This T cell receptor (beta chain) stems from a study of blood T cell repertoires in COVID-19. On the study more broadly: Acute-phase and convalescent COVID-19 samples originated in the United States, Italy and Spain. In each case, the material was cDNA or gDNA derived from T cells, B-cell-depleted T cells, or PBMCs.

Source study methods: Amplification from reference gene primers served as the basis for estimated nucleated cell counts. The method was immunoSEQ multiplex PCR; TCRdb's version includes in-frame clones alone and lacks a portion of them. That table furnishes V, J and clone size, whereas the DNA furnished D and trimming. The sample consists of tens of thousands of clones, around 82% of them appearing once. Trimming cost V 9 bases and J 5 bases; bases outside gene matches: 17. The germline V gene encodes CDR1 MDHEN and CDR2 SYDVKM. The CDR3 runs 16 residues. This TCR came from a man aged 35-49 years with acute or convalescent COVID-19. Input material: peripheral blood. The V and J genes are TRBV28 and TRBJ2-5, with TRBD1 matching 8 bases. DNA for the CDR3: TGTGCCAGTAGTGTAGGGCAGGGGGCGTTTGGGGAGACCCAGTACTTC. This codes for CASSVGQGAFGETQYF.